The 24 T cell receptor beta chains below were found in one sample sequenced in a study of memory CD4+ T cells and cytomegalovirus serostatus. Single viable CD3+CD4+CD8-CD45RO+ cells were sorted as the memory CD4+ T cells. TCRdb keeps only in-frame clones here, not all; method: immunoSEQ multiplex PCR. This table has 40,000 to 45,000 clones, more than 65% appearing once. Sequenced: memory CD4+ T cells from blood. The source of these receptors is an adult in good health and CMV-seronegative.

V and J are TRBV7-9 and TRBJ1-3; no firm D call. This CDR3 has 14 residues. V lost 1 base and J lost 1, with 5 bases in between. Germline CDR1 SEHNR, CDR2 FQNEAQ (reference sequence). The CDR3 loop is CASSLGVSGNTIYF. The CDR3 DNA follows: TGTGCCAGCAGCTTAGGGGTATCTGGAAACACCATATATTTT. Based on the CDR3 plus reference TRBV7-9 and TRBJ1-3, the full variable domain is DTGVSQNPRHKITKRGQNVTFRCDPISEHNRLYWYRQTLGQGPEFLTYFQNEAQLEKSRLLSDRFSAERPKGSFSTLEIQRTEQGDSAMYLCASSLGVSGNTIYFGEGSWLTVV.

V usage is TRBV4-1 and J usage is TRBJ1-1, with D possibly TRBD1 on 5 matching bases. Looked up from germline, CDR1 is MGHRA and CDR2 is YSYEKL. The CDR3 is made up of 15 amino acids. The V end was cut by 4 bases, the J end by 5 bases, with 17 bases between. CDR3 sequence reads: CASSPSWRGRTEAFF. In DNA form, the CDR3 reads TGCGCCAGCAGCCCATCTTGGCGGGGACGGACTGAAGCTTTCTTT.

The rearrangement uses TRBV7-2 and TRBJ1-5; D not certain. The CDR3 is 13 residues long. Germline CDR1 is SGHTA and CDR2 is FQGNSA. The V end was cut by 1 base, the J end by 7 bases, with 8 bases between. The CDR3 DNA reads TGTGCCAGCAGCTTAGAAGTACAGCAGCCCCAGCATTTT. Its translation is CASSLEVQQPQHF.

The gene calls are TRBV5-1 and TRBJ1-6, with a possible D match to TRBD1 (5 bases). The CDR3 runs to 15 residues. Trimming took off 2 bases at V and 10 bases at J, with 16 bases between the two ends. The germline gives CDR1 SGHRS, CDR2 YFSETQ. CDR3 protein: CASSLTGGAYSPLHF. In DNA form, the CDR3 reads TGCGCCAGCAGCTTAACAGGCGGTGCGTACTCACCCCTCCACTTT. Full variable domain (missing parts from reference TRBV5-1 and TRBJ1-6): KAGVTQTPRYLIKTRGQQVTLSCSPISGHRSVSWYQQTPGQGLQFLFEYFSETQRNKGNFPGRFSGRQFSNSRSEMNVSTLELGDSALYLCASSLTGGAYSPLHFGNGTRLTVT.

In this sample, this clone is medium-sized. The chain carries TRBV7-9 and TRBJ1-1; the match to TRBD1 covers 7 bases. Germline lookup yields CDR1 SEHNR and CDR2 FQNEAQ (reference sequence). J lost 2 bases, V lost 6 bases, and 9 bases had no gene match. This CDR3 is 15 amino acids long. The CDR3 DNA reads TGTGCCAGCAGTAATTCCGGGACAGTAAACACTGAAGCTTTCTTT. This encodes CASSNSGTVNTEAFF.

This clone was observed a few times. The rearrangement uses TRBV10-1 and TRBJ1-4; D may be TRBD1 (5 bases). V lost 7 bases and J 4 bases, leaving 16 bases between the germline ends. The germline CDR1 and CDR2 sequences are WNHNN and SYGVQD (reference sequence). This CDR3 is built from 15 residues. Here the CDR3 reads CASKIRQGHNEKLFF. CDR3 DNA sequence: TGCGCCAGCAAAATTCGGCAGGGCCATAATGAAAAACTGTTTTTT.

The rearrangement joins TRBV11-3 to TRBJ2-3, with D possibly matching TRBD1 (6 bases). Germline CDR1 is SGHNT and CDR2 is YENEEA. This CDR3 contains 14 residues. Trimming took off 3 bases at V and 0 bases at J, with 7 bases between the two ends. CDR3 loop: CASSLGHSTDTQYF. The CDR3 region has the DNA TGTGCCAGCAGCTTGGGACATAGCACAGATACGCAGTATTTT.

This clone occurred once. The J gene is TRBJ1-4, the V gene TRBV28; D perhaps matches TRBD1 (5 bases). The germline V gene encodes CDR1 MDHEN and CDR2 SYDVKM. V was clipped by 0 bases and J by 7 bases, with 9 bases between them. This CDR3 is 14 amino acids long. CDR3 loop: CASSLWGRGEKLFF. CDR3 coding DNA: TGTGCCAGCAGTTTATGGGGGAGGGGTGAAAAACTGTTTTTT.

The chain links TRBV6-5 to TRBJ1-5; no clear D gene. This CDR3 has 15 amino acids. The V end lost 3 bases, the J end lost 9 bases, and 18 bases lay between the germline ends. The germline V gene has CDR1 MNHEY and CDR2 SVGAGI. CDR3 sequence reads: CASSYSAEGLRPQHF. The CDR3 DNA is TGTGCCAGCAGTTATTCGGCAGAGGGTCTTCGGCCCCAGCATTTT.

This clone showed up just once. DNA for the CDR3: TGCAGTGTTGGACGGACCTATGGCTACACCTTC. This sequence encodes CSVGRTYGYTF. This sequence joins TRBV20-1 and TRBJ1-2; no clear D gene. The germline V and J ends were trimmed by 7 bases and 4 bases, with 10 bases remaining between them. The germline V gene has CDR1 DFQATT and CDR2 SNEGSKA (reference sequence). This CDR3 region has 11 residues.

The chain combines TRBV28 with TRBJ1-2, with TRBD1 matching over 9 bases. V shed 4 bases, J shed 8 bases, and the junction held 11 bases outside the gene matches. The CDR3 is 15 residues long. Germline V gives CDR1 MDHEN, CDR2 SYDVKM. CDR3 coding DNA: TGTGCCAGCAGTTCCGGGACAGGGATGGCCTGGGGCTACACCTTC. It yields the protein CASSSGTGMAWGYTF.

This clone was picked up a small number of times. The chain carries TRBV5-6 and TRBJ1-2, with D perhaps matching TRBD1 (5 bases). The CDR3 runs to 17 residues. Germline CDR1 and CDR2: SGHDT and YYEEEE. The V end was cut by 1 base, the J end by 3 bases, with 19 bases between. CDR3 DNA sequence: TGTGCCAGCAGCTTGAAGGGGACCCCTTATGGGGACTATGGCTACACCTTC. It yields the protein CASSLKGTPYGDYGYTF.

The chain recombines TRBV2 with TRBJ1-1; TRBD1 matches 10 bases. CDR3 length equals 19 residues. The V gene end was trimmed by 0 bases and the J gene end by 1 base; junction bases not matched to a gene: 11. CDR1 is SNHLY, CDR2 FYNNEI, per germline. The CDR3 coding sequence is TGTGCCAGCAGTGAAGCGACATGGGACAGGGGTCGGAGGAACACTGAAGCTTTCTTT. Protein product: CASSEATWDRGRRNTEAFF.

This chain joins TRBV5-4 and TRBJ2-7, with TRBD2 matching 10 bases. The ends lost 4 bases at V and 0 bases at J; junction bases unmatched: 7. CDR1 SGHNT and CDR2 YYREEE come from the germline V gene (reference sequence). CDR3 length: 16 amino acids. This CDR3 reads CASSRGASGGSYEQYF. CDR3 DNA sequence: TGTGCCAGCAGCAGAGGGGCTAGCGGGGGCTCCTACGAGCAGTACTTC.

In its sample, this clone was seen once. The gene calls are TRBV5-1 and TRBJ2-3; the match to TRBD2 covers 9 bases. The CDR3 runs to 14 residues. With V trimmed by 3 bases and J by 2 bases, 1 base remained unmatched. Germline assignment: CDR1 SGHRS and CDR2 YFSETQ. CDR3 in DNA: TGCGCCAGCAGCTCTAGCGGGGACACAGATACGCAGTATTTT. It is translated as CASSSSGDTDTQYF.

The gene calls are TRBV5-1 and TRBJ1-4, with a weak D call TRBD1 (5 bases). This CDR3 comprises 15 residues. With 9 bases removed from V and 0 bases from J, the gap between germline ends came to 15 bases. Germline values: CDR1 SGHRS, CDR2 YFSETQ. CDR3: CATCRDGATNEKLFF. CDR3 sequence (DNA): TGCGCCACGTGTAGGGACGGTGCAACTAATGAAAAACTGTTTTTT.

V is TRBV5-1 and J is TRBJ2-2; 12 positions match TRBD2. This CDR3 is 16 amino acids long. Trimming took 2 bases from V and 3 from J; bases not matched to a gene: 2. Germline V gene lookup returns CDR1 SGHRS and CDR2 YFSETQ. CDR3 protein: CASSLRTSGDTGELFF. The DNA of the CDR3 is TGCGCCAGCAGCTTACGGACTAGCGGGGACACCGGGGAGCTGTTTTTT. Variable domain in full (rest from reference TRBV5-1 and TRBJ2-2): KAGVTQTPRYLIKTRGQQVTLSCSPISGHRSVSWYQQTPGQGLQFLFEYFSETQRNKGNFPGRFSGRQFSNSRSEMNVSTLELGDSALYLCASSLRTSGDTGELFFGEGSRLTVL.

This clone was seen once. The J gene is TRBJ1-1, the V gene TRBV13, with 12 bases that match TRBD1. Germline trimming cut 5 bases from V and 6 bases from J; bases unmatched to any gene: 4. The CDR3 is 14 residues long. Germline CDR1 and CDR2: PRHDT and FYEKMQ (reference sequence). The CDR3 loop reads CASSPGQGAAEAFF. The DNA of the CDR3 is TGTGCCAGCAGCCCGGGACAGGGGGCGGCTGAAGCTTTCTTT.

This clone was counted only a few times. This chain uses TRBV5-1 with TRBJ2-5; D may be TRBD2 (7 bases). Per germline, CDR1 SGHRS and CDR2 YFSETQ. The V end lost 5 bases, the J end lost 4 bases, and 15 bases lay between the germline ends. This CDR3 region has 14 residues. CDR3 residues: CASSRGGARETQYF. The CDR3 DNA follows: TGCGCCAGCAGTAGGGGGGGCGCGCGAGAGACCCAGTACTTC.

CDR3: CASSVGNRYNTGELFF. For the CDR3, the DNA is TGTGCCAGCAGCGTAGGGAACAGATACAACACCGGGGAGCTGTTTTTT. The chain is built from TRBV9 and TRBJ2-2, with D unresolved. The V and J ends lost 0 bases and 2 bases respectively, with 11 bases between them. The CDR3 has 16 residues. Germline V gives CDR1 SGDLS, CDR2 YYNGEE.

The chain links TRBV10-3 to TRBJ2-2; 7 bases map to TRBD2. Per the germline V gene, CDR1 is ENHRY and CDR2 is SYGVKD. J gave up 4 bases and V 8 bases, and 4 bases lay outside the gene matches. This CDR3 comprises 13 residues. CDR3 in amino acids: CAIEGGGTGELFF. The CDR3, as DNA: TGTGCCATCGAAGGCGGGGGCACCGGGGAGCTGTTTTTT.

This chain connects TRBV4-1 to TRBJ1-6, with no clear D. There are 16 residues in the CDR3. The V end was cut by 8 bases, the J end by 5 bases, with 19 bases between. The V gene's germline CDR1 is MGHRA and CDR2 YSYEKL. The CDR3, as DNA: TGCGCCAGCGCCGACTGGAAAAGGACGGATAATTCACCCCTCCACTTT. Protein: CASADWKRTDNSPLHF.

The chain couples TRBV2 to TRBJ1-5, with D tentatively TRBD1 (5 bases). Germline V gene lookup returns CDR1 SNHLY and CDR2 FYNNEI. Between the trimmed V and J ends, which lost 7 bases and 3 bases, there was a span of 13 bases. This CDR3 is built from 14 residues. CDR3 in amino acids: CASNPGFINQPQHF. The DNA of the CDR3 is TGTGCCAGCAATCCAGGGTTCATCAATCAGCCCCAGCATTTT.

The J gene is TRBJ2-7, the V gene TRBV29-1; D perhaps matches TRBD1 (6 bases). V gave up 4 bases and J gave up 6 bases, with 10 bases separating them. Germline V gene sequence: CDR1 SQVTM, CDR2 ANQGSEA. The CDR3 sequence is 11 residues long. In DNA, the CDR3 is TGCAGCGTTGGACAGGCAGCCGAGCAGTACTTC. Translated: CSVGQAAEQYF.